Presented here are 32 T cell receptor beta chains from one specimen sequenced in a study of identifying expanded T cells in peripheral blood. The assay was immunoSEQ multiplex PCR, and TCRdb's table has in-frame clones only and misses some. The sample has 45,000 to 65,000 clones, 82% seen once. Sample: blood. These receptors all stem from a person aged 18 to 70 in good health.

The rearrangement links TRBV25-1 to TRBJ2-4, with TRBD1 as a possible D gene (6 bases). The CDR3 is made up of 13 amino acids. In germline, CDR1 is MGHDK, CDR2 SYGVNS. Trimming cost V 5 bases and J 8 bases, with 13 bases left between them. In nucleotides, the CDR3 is TGTGCCAGCAGTCCACAGGGCCTAGACATTCAGTACTTC. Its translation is CASSPQGLDIQYF.

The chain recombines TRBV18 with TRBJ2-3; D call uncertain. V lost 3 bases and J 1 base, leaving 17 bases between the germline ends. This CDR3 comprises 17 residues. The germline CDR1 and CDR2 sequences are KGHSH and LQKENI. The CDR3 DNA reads TGTGCCAGCTCACCTCCCTCGACCCGTGGGGGCACAGATACGCAGTATTTT. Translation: CASSPPSTRGGTDTQYF.

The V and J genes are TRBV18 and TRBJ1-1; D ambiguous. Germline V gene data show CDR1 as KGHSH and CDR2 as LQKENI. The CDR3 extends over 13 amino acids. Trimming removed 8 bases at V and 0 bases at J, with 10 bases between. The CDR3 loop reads CASRPGMNTEAFF. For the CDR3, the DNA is TGTGCCAGCCGTCCGGGAATGAACACTGAAGCTTTCTTT. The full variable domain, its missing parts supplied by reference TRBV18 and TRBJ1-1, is NAGVMQNPRHLVRRRGQEARLRCSPMKGHSHVYWYRQLPEEGLKFMVYLQKENIIDESGMPKERFSAEFPKEGPSILRIQQVVRGDSAAYFCASRPGMNTEAFFGQGTRLTVV.

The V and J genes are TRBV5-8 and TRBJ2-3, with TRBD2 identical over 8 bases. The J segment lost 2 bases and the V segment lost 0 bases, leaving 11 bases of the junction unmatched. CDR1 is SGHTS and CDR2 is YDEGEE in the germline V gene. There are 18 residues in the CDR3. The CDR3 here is CASSLANLAGTDTDTQYF. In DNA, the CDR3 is TGTGCCAGCAGCTTGGCCAACTTAGCGGGGACTGACACAGATACGCAGTATTTT.

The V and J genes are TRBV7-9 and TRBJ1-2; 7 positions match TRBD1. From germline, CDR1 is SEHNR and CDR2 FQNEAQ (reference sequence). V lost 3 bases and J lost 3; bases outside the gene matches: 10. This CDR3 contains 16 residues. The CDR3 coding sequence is TGTGCCAGCAGCTTTGGAATAAGTACAGGGGACTATGGCTACACCTTC. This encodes CASSFGISTGDYGYTF.

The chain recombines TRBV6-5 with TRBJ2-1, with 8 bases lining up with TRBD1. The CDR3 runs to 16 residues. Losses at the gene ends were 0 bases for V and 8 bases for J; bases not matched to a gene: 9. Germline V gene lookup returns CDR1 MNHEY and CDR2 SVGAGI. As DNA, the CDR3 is TGTGCCAGCAGTTACTCGGCCAGGGGGCGCTCCGATGAGCAGTTCTTC. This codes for CASSYSARGRSDEQFF.

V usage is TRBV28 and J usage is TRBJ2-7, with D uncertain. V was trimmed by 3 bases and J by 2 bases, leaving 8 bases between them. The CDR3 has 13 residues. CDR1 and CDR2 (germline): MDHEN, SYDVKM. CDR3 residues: CASSLGIAYEQYV. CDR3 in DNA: TGTGCCAGCAGTTTGGGGATCGCCTACGAGCAGTACGTC.

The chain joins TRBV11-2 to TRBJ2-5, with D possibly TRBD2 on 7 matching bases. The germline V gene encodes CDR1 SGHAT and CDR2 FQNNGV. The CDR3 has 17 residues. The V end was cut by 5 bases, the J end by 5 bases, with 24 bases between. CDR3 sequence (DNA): TGTGCCAGCAGCAAGTTGTCGGGGGGCCCCAAGGCGGAGACCCAGTACTTC. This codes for CASSKLSGGPKAETQYF.

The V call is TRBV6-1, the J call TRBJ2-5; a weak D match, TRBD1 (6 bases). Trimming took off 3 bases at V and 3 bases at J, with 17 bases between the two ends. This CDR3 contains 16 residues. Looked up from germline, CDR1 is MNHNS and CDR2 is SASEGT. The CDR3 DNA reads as TGTGCCAGCAGTGAGGGTTACAGGGAAGTCGAAGAGACCCAGTACTTC. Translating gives CASSEGYREVEETQYF.

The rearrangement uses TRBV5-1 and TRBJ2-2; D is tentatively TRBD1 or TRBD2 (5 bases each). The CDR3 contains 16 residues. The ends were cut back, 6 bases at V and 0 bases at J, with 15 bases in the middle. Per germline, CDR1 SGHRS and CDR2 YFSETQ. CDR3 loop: CASTRDGVTNTGELFF. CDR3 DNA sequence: TGCGCCAGCACCCGGGACGGGGTAACGAACACCGGGGAGCTGTTTTTT. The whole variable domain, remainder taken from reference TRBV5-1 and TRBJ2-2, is KAGVTQTPRYLIKTRGQQVTLSCSPISGHRSVSWYQQTPGQGLQFLFEYFSETQRNKGNFPGRFSGRQFSNSRSEMNVSTLELGDSALYLCASTRDGVTNTGELFFGEGSRLTVL.

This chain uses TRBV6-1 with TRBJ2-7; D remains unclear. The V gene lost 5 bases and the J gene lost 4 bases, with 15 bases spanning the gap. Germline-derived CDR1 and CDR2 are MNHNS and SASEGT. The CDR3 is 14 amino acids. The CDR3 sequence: CASSSSPVRYEQYV. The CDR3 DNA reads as TGTGCCAGCAGTTCAAGCCCAGTCCGATACGAGCAGTACGTC.

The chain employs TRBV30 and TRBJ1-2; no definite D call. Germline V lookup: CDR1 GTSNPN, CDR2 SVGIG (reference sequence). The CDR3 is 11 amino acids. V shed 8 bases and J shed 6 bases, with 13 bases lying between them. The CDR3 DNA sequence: TGTGCCGTCTCTGAGTGGGATGGCTACACCTTC. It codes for CAVSEWDGYTF.

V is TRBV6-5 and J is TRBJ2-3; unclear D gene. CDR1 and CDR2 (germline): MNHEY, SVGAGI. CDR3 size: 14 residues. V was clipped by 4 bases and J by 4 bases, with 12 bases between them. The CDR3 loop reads CASSSARTPDTQYF. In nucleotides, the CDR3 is TGTGCCAGCAGTTCCGCACGGACCCCAGATACGCAGTATTTT.

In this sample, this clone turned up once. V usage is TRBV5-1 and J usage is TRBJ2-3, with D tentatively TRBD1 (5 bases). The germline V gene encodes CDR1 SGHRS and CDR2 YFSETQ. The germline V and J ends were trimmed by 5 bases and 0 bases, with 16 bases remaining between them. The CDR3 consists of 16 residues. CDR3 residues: CASSRLGVPSTDTQYF. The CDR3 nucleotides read TGCGCCAGCAGTCGGCTAGGGGTTCCTAGCACAGATACGCAGTATTTT.

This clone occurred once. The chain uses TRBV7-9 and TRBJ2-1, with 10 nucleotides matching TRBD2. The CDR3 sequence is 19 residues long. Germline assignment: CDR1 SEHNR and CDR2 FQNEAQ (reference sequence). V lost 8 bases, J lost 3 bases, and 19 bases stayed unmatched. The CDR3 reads CASSLVGLAKIAFYNEQFF. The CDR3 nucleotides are TGTGCCAGCTCCTTAGTGGGACTAGCGAAGATTGCTTTCTACAATGAGCAGTTCTTC.

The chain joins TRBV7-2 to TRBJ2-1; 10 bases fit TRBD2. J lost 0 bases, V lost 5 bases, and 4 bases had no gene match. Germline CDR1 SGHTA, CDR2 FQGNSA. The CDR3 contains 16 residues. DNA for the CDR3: TGTGCCAGCAGCGAATCTAGCGGGAGCTCCTACAATGAGCAGTTCTTC. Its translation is CASSESSGSSYNEQFF.

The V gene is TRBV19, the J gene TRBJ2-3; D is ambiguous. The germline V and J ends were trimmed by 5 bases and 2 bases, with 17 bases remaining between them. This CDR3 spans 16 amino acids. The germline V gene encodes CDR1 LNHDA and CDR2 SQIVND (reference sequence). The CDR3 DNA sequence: TGTGCCAGTAGTCCCCCTTATTCTGGCAACACAGATACGCAGTATTTT. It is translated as CASSPPYSGNTDTQYF.

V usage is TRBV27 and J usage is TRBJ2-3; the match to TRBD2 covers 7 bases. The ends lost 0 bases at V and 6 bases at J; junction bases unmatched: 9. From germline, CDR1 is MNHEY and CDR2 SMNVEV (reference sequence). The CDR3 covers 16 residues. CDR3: CASSLSIYGGKDTQYF. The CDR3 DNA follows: TGTGCCAGCAGTTTATCGATCTACGGGGGGAAGGATACGCAGTATTTT.

The CDR3, as DNA: TGTGCCAGTAGTAACATGGGACAGTCCACTGAAGCTTTCTTT. Translated, it gives CASSNMGQSTEAFF. This sequence joins TRBV19 and TRBJ1-1, with 7 bases matching TRBD1. The J segment lost 4 bases and the V segment lost 4 bases, leaving 6 bases of the junction unmatched. The CDR3 runs to 14 residues. Germline V lookup: CDR1 LNHDA, CDR2 SQIVND (reference sequence).

The CDR3 DNA is TGTGCCAGCAGCGCGGGACAGTACATGAACACTGAAGCTTTCTTT. This codes for CASSAGQYMNTEAFF. The V call is TRBV9, the J call TRBJ1-1; 7 nucleotides align to TRBD1. Germline CDR1 reads SGDLS; CDR2 reads YYNGEE. V lost 3 bases, J lost 0 bases, and 5 bases stayed unmatched. CDR3 length equals 15 residues. The whole variable domain, remainder taken from reference TRBV9 and TRBJ1-1, is DSGVTQTPKHLITATGQRVTLRCSPRSGDLSVYWYQQSLDQGLQFLIQYYNGEERAKGNILERFSAQQFPDLHSELNLSSLELGDSALYFCASSAGQYMNTEAFFGQGTRLTVV.

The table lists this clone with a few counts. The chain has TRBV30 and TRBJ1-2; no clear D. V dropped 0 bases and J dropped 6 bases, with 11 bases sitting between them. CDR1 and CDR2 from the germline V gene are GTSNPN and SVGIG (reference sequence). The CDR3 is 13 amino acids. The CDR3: CAWSVSGRDGYTF. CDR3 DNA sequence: TGTGCCTGGAGTGTCTCCGGGAGGGATGGCTACACCTTC.

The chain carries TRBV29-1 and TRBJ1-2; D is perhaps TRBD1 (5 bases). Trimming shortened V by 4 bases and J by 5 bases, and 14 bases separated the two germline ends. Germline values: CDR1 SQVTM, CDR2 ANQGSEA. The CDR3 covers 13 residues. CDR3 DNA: TGCAGCGTTGCTCCGGACACGGCATATGGCTACACCTTC. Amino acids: CSVAPDTAYGYTF.

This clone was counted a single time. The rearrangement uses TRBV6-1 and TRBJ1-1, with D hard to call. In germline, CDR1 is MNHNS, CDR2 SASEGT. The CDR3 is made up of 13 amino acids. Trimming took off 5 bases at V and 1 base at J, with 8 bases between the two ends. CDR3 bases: TGTGCCAGCAGTCCTACAGAGAACACTGAAGCTTTCTTT. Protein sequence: CASSPTENTEAFF.

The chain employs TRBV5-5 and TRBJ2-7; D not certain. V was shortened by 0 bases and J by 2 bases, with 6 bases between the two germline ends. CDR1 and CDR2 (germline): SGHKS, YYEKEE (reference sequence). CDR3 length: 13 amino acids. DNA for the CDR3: TGTGCCAGCAGCTTGGCGCCTACCTACGAGCAGTACGTC. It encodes CASSLAPTYEQYV.

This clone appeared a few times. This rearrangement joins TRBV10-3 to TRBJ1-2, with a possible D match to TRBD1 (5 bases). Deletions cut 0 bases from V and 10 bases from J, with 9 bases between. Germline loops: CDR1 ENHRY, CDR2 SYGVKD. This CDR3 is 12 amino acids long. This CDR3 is CAISESQATYTF. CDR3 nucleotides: TGTGCCATCAGTGAGTCACAGGCAACCTACACCTTC.

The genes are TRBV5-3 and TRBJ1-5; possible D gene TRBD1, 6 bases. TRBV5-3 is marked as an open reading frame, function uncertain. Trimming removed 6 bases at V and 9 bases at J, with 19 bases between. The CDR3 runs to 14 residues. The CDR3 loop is CARTSGGGSRPQHF. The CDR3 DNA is TGTGCCAGAACTTCGGGAGGGGGTAGTAGGCCCCAGCATTTT.

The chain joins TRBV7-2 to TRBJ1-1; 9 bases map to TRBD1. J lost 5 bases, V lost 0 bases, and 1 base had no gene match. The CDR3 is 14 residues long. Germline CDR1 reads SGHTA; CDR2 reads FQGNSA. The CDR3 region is CASSLAGTGTEAFF. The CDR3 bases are TGTGCCAGCAGCTTAGCGGGGACAGGGACTGAAGCTTTCTTT. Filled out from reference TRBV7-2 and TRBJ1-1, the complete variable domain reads GAGVSQSPSNKVTEKGKDVELRCDPISGHTALYWYRQSLGQGLEFLIYFQGNSAPDKSGLPSDRFSAERTGGSVSTLTIQRTQQEDSAVYLCASSLAGTGTEAFFGQGTRLTVV.

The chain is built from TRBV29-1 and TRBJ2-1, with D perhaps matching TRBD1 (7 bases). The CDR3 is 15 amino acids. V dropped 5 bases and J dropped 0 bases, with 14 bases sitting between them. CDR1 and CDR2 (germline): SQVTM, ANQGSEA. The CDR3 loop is CSVHQGGNSYNEQFF. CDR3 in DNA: TGCAGCGTTCATCAGGGGGGAAACTCCTACAATGAGCAGTTCTTC.

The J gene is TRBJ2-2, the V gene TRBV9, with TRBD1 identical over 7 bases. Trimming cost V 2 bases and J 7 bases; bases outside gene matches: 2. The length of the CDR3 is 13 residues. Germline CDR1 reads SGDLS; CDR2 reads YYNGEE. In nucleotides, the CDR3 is TGTGCCAGCAGCGTTACAGGGGACGGGGAGCTGTTTTTT. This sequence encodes CASSVTGDGELFF.

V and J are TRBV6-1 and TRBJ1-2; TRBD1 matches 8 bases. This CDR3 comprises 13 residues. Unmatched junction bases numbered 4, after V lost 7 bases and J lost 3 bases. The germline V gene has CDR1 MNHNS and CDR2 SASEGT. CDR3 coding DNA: TGTGCCAGCACCCTGACAGGGGACTATGGCTACACCTTC. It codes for CASTLTGDYGYTF.

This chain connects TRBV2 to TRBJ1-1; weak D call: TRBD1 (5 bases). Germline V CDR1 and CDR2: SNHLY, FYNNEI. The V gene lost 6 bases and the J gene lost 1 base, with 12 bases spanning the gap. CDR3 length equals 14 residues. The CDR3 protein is CASRQDSPNTEAFF. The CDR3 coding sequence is TGTGCCAGCAGACAGGACTCCCCGAACACTGAAGCTTTCTTT.

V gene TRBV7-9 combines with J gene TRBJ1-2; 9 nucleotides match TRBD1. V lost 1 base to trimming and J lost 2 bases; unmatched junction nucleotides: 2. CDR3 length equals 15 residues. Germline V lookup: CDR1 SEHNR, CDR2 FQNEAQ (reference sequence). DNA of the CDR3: TGTGCCAGCAGCTTAGACACAGGGGGCAACTATGGCTACACCTTC. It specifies CASSLDTGGNYGYTF.